A single sample gave rise to the 22 T cell receptor beta chains below, sequenced in a study of blood T cell repertoires in COVID-19. Here immunoSEQ multiplex PCR was the method, and the copy in TCRdb shows in-frame clones only, minus some. The data contain 88,000 or so clones, 85% to 90% of them singletons. The sequencing sample was made of peripheral blood. These receptors originate from a man aged 55-75 years with acute or convalescent COVID-19.

The chain employs TRBV9 and TRBJ1-6; a possible D gene is TRBD1 (5 bases). The CDR3 totals 14 residues. V shed 0 bases and J shed 9 bases, with 10 bases lying between them. Germline V CDR1 and CDR2: SGDLS, YYNGEE. CDR3 region: CASSVVTGGSPLHF. CDR3 in DNA: TGTGCCAGCAGCGTAGTCACAGGCGGTTCACCCCTCCACTTT.

J is TRBJ2-3 and V is TRBV19; 7 nucleotides match TRBD1. J gave up 2 bases and V 4 bases, and 6 bases lay outside the gene matches. CDR3 length equals 15 residues. Germline V gene sequence: CDR1 LNHDA, CDR2 SQIVND (reference sequence). The CDR3 DNA sequence: TGTGCCAGTAGTAGGTCGACAGGGCCCACAGATACGCAGTATTTT. This encodes CASSRSTGPTDTQYF.

J is TRBJ2-5 and V is TRBV6-5; perhaps TRBD2 as D (6 bases). The CDR3 has 12 residues. V gave up 7 bases and J gave up 4 bases, with 10 bases separating them. The V gene's germline CDR1 is MNHEY and CDR2 SVGAGI. The CDR3, as DNA: TGTGCCAGCATGGAGGGATCAGAGACCCAGTACTTC. Its protein is CASMEGSETQYF.

This sequence joins TRBV5-4 and TRBJ1-4, with TRBD1 matching 8 bases. J was trimmed by 3 bases and V by 6 bases; bases with no gene match: 4. The germline CDR1 and CDR2 sequences are SGHNT and YYREEE (reference sequence). The length of the CDR3 is 14 residues. The CDR3 nucleotides read TGTGCCAGCACCAGGACAGGGTCTAATGAAAAACTGTTTTTT. Amino acids: CASTRTGSNEKLFF.

About this clone: At the DNA level, this CDR3 is encoded by other sequences in the same sample as well. The V call is TRBV11-2, the J call TRBJ1-3; 9 nucleotides align to TRBD1. The CDR3 is 15 amino acids. The J segment lost 2 bases and the V segment lost 5 bases, leaving 4 bases of the junction unmatched. Germline CDR1 and CDR2: SGHAT and FQNNGV. The CDR3 DNA reads TGTGCCAGCAGCCTCGGACAGGGGACTGGAAACACCATATATTTT. This encodes CASSLGQGTGNTIYF.

The chain carries TRBV7-9 and TRBJ1-1; 7 positions match TRBD1. Germline CDR1 reads SEHNR; CDR2 reads FQNEAQ (reference sequence). The junction had 8 bases not matched to a gene; V was cut back by 5 bases and J by 2 bases. CDR3 size: 15 residues. The CDR3 bases are TGTGCCAGCAGCCCTCCGGGACAGCTAAACACTGAAGCTTTCTTT. This codes for CASSPPGQLNTEAFF. Looking up the rest from reference TRBV7-9 and TRBJ1-1 gives the full variable domain: DTGVSQNPRHKITKRGQNVTFRCDPISEHNRLYWYRQTLGQGPEFLTYFQNEAQLEKSRLLSDRFSAERPKGSFSTLEIQRTEQGDSAMYLCASSPPGQLNTEAFFGQGTRLTVV.

This clone was seen a handful of times. The chain recombines TRBV4-2 with TRBJ2-7, with D possibly TRBD1 on 7 matching bases. Germline CDR1 LGHNA, CDR2 YNFKEQ. This CDR3 is 14 amino acids long. The ends were cut back, 3 bases at V and 2 bases at J, with 11 bases in the middle. This chain's CDR3 is CASSQARGAYEQYF. CDR3 bases: TGTGCCAGCAGCCAGGCCAGGGGGGCCTACGAGCAGTACTTC.

The chain couples TRBV5-1 to TRBJ2-4; D is unclear. The CDR3 loop spans 16 amino acids. Trimming took 0 bases from V and 0 from J, leaving 10 bases between them. Per the germline V gene, CDR1 is SGHRS and CDR2 is YFSETQ. CDR3 nucleotides: TGCGCCAGCAGCTTGGTGAGTGGAGTAGCCAAAAACATTCAGTACTTC. Its translation is CASSLVSGVAKNIQYF.

This chain connects TRBV5-5 to TRBJ1-4, with D perhaps matching TRBD1 (5 bases). The germline V and J ends were trimmed by 4 bases and 2 bases, with 12 bases remaining between them. Germline CDR1 is SGHKS and CDR2 is YYEKEE (reference sequence). The CDR3 spans 15 residues. The CDR3 nucleotides are TGTGCCAGCAGCCCACTTCGGGGGACTAATGAAAAACTGTTTTTT. Its protein is CASSPLRGTNEKLFF.

The chain joins TRBV11-2 to TRBJ2-7, with D possibly matching TRBD1 (6 bases). There are 15 residues in the CDR3. The germline V and J ends were trimmed by 3 bases and 2 bases, with 14 bases remaining between them. Germline values: CDR1 SGHAT, CDR2 FQNNGV. The CDR3 nucleotides are TGTGCCAGCAGCTTCGTCGGACAGCTCACCTACGAGCAGTACTTC. Translating it yields CASSFVGQLTYEQYF.

The rearrangement uses TRBV19 and TRBJ2-3, with TRBD2 matching over 15 bases. V lost 5 bases to trimming and J lost 6 bases; unmatched junction nucleotides: 12. The CDR3 consists of 18 residues. CDR1 is LNHDA, CDR2 SQIVND, per germline (reference sequence). This chain's CDR3 is CASSLTWTSGGASDTQYF. CDR3 in DNA: TGTGCCAGTAGTCTCACGTGGACTAGCGGGGGGGCATCCGATACGCAGTATTTT.

This rearrangement joins TRBV7-2 to TRBJ1-2; TRBD1 matches at 9 bases. The trim removed 1 base at V and 5 bases at J, leaving 11 bases unmatched. The germline V gene encodes CDR1 SGHTA and CDR2 FQGNSA. CDR3 length: 17 amino acids. The CDR3 protein is CASSLGPPGQGSYGYTF. CDR3 coding DNA: TGTGCCAGCAGCTTAGGGCCTCCGGGACAGGGAAGTTATGGCTACACCTTC.

The rearrangement links TRBV6-5 to TRBJ1-6; 8 nucleotides align to TRBD1. CDR3 length equals 13 residues. Germline V gives CDR1 MNHEY, CDR2 SVGAGI. V lost 7 bases to trimming and J lost 14 bases; unmatched junction nucleotides: 10. CDR3 sequence: CASTTGGIGALHF. In nucleotides, the CDR3 is TGTGCCAGCACCACAGGGGGGATAGGGGCCCTCCACTTT.

This clone was seen a few times. This chain joins TRBV19 and TRBJ1-5, with 7 bases matching TRBD1. V gave up 4 bases and J gave up 5 bases; unmatched junction bases: 11. Germline V gives CDR1 LNHDA, CDR2 SQIVND (reference sequence). The length of the CDR3 is 16 residues. CDR3 in DNA: TGTGCCAGTAGTAGAACGACAGGGCGGCGGGATCAGCCCCAGCATTTT. Its protein product is CASSRTTGRRDQPQHF.

The CDR3 sequence is CASSFREASDEQFF. The CDR3 bases are TGTGCCAGCAGCTTCCGGGAGGCTTCGGATGAGCAGTTCTTC. The genes are TRBV7-8 and TRBJ2-1; 7 bases are a match to TRBD2. Germline CDR1 is SGHVS and CDR2 is FQNEAQ. The J segment lost 8 bases and the V segment lost 3 bases, leaving 7 bases of the junction unmatched. The CDR3 has 14 residues.

J is TRBJ2-3 and V is TRBV9, with TRBD2 identical over 9 bases. The germline gives CDR1 SGDLS, CDR2 YYNGEE. This CDR3 region has 15 residues. Unmatched junction bases numbered 13, after V lost 4 bases and J lost 10 bases. This CDR3 is CASSLGASGEPAQYF. DNA for the CDR3: TGTGCCAGCAGCCTCGGGGCTAGCGGGGAGCCGGCGCAGTATTTT.

The rearrangement uses TRBV27 and TRBJ1-1, with TRBD1 as a possible D gene (6 bases). Trimming took 5 bases from V and 7 from J, leaving 20 bases between them. Germline V CDR1 and CDR2: MNHEY, SMNVEV (reference sequence). This CDR3 has 15 residues. The CDR3 sequence: CASSILGGPGVEAFF. CDR3 in DNA: TGTGCCAGCAGTATCTTGGGGGGGCCAGGAGTTGAAGCTTTCTTT.

The gene calls are TRBV5-6 and TRBJ1-2; a weak D match, TRBD1 (6 bases). V gave up 3 bases and J gave up 8 bases, with 14 bases separating them. CDR1 is SGHDT and CDR2 is YYEEEE in the germline V gene. The CDR3 covers 13 residues. CDR3 DNA: TGTGCCAGCAGCTCCCCCGGGGGGCTGGGCTACACCTTC. Its protein is CASSSPGGLGYTF.

CDR3 in DNA: TGCGCCAGCAGCCGCCGGGACTCGGAGACCCAGTACTTC. This translates into CASSRRDSETQYF. The chain joins TRBV4-1 to TRBJ2-5; maybe TRBD2 (6 bases). The CDR3 is 13 amino acids. Germline CDR1 reads MGHRA; CDR2 reads YSYEKL. Trimming took 4 bases from V and 5 from J, leaving 11 bases between them.

CDR3 coding DNA: TGTGCCAGCAGCTTGAGGACTACTATGGGGACCCAGTACTTC. Its translation is CASSLRTTMGTQYF. The chain employs TRBV5-4 and TRBJ2-5, with D perhaps matching TRBD2 (6 bases). Trimming removed 1 base from V and 7 bases from J, with 14 bases in between. Looked up from germline, CDR1 is SGHNT and CDR2 is YYREEE (reference sequence). CDR3 length equals 14 residues.

This chain joins TRBV19 and TRBJ2-3, with D tentatively TRBD2 (6 bases). Trimming removed 5 bases from V and 1 base from J, with 16 bases in between. This CDR3 has 16 residues. Per germline, CDR1 LNHDA and CDR2 SQIVND (reference sequence). DNA of the CDR3: TGTGCCAGTAGTCCGGGGGTGACGGGAGGCACAGATACGCAGTATTTT. Translation: CASSPGVTGGTDTQYF.

The chain uses TRBV3-1 (or the pseudogene TRBV3-2) and TRBJ2-3, with D unclear. Trimming removed 0 bases from V and 0 bases from J, with 13 bases in between. The germline V gene has CDR1 LGHDT and CDR2 YNNKEL (reference sequence). This CDR3 has 17 residues. The CDR3, as DNA: TGTGCCAGCAGCCAAGATGATAGTATCCCTAGCACAGATACGCAGTATTTT. Its translation: CASSQDDSIPSTDTQYF.